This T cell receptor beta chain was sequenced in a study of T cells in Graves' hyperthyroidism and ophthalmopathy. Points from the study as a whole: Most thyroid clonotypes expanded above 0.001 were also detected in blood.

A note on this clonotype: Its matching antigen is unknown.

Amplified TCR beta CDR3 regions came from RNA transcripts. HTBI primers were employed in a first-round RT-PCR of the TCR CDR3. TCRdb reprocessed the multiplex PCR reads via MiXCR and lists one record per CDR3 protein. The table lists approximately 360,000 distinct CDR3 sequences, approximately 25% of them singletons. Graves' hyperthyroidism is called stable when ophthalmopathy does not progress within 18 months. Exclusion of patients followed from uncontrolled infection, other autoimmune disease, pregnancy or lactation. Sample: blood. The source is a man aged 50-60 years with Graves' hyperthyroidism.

The CDR3 protein is CASSELWDKTEQFF. The CDR3 nucleotides are TGTGCCAGCAGTGAGCTATGGGACAAAACTGAGCAGTTCTTC. This chain connects TRBV6-1 to TRBJ2-1, with a tentative D call TRBD1 (6 bases). Germline V gene lookup returns CDR1 MNHNS and CDR2 SASEGT. V gave up 3 bases and J gave up 9 bases, with 15 bases separating them. The CDR3 covers 14 residues.